This T cell receptor (beta chain) appears in the sequencing data of a study of blood T cell repertoires in COVID-19. Study information: PBMCs, B-cell-depleted T cells, or T cells were the source of the cDNA or gDNA that made up the material.

Germline V gene lookup returns CDR1 SGHDT and CDR2 YYEEEE. This CDR3 has 15 residues. With V trimmed by 4 bases and J by 4 bases, 8 bases remained unmatched. Original processing notes: By means of reference gene primer amplification, nucleated cell counts were estimated. TCRdb's table, derived via immunoSEQ multiplex PCR, lists solely in-frame clones and lacks some. The V and J calls and the clone size are those of that table, but D and trimming were determined from the DNA. There are approximately 24,000 clones in the sample; about 90% occur only once, and 15% to 20% lies in the top ten. This chain connects TRBV5-6 to TRBJ2-5, with 9 bases identical to TRBD1. This TCR came from a man between 70 and 80 years old with acute or convalescent COVID-19. The specimen was peripheral blood. The DNA of the CDR3 is TGTGCCAGCAGCAGGGACAGGGCGAGCGGAGAGACCCAGTACTTC. This encodes CASSRDRASGETQYF. Full variable domain (remainder filled in from reference TRBV5-6 and TRBJ2-5): DAGVTQSPTHLIKTRGQQVTLRCSPKSGHDTVSWYQQALGQGPQFIFQYYEEEERQRGNFPDRFSGHQFPNYSSELNVNALLLGDSALYLCASSRDRASGETQYFGPGTRLLVL.